This TCR beta chain came from a study of cytomegalovirus exposure and HLA in healthy donors. The PCR made use of 60 Vbeta and 13 Jbeta primers. Sequencing was performed with immunoSEQ multiplex PCR; in TCRdb, only in-frame clones are kept and a portion is missing. The sample contains about 260,000 clones, 65% to 85% of which appear only once. Study findings and constraints: A few chains tied to CMV proved CMV antigen-specific in vitro.

Of note for this clone: The antigen remains unidentified.

Trimming removed 3 bases from V and 8 bases from J; junction bases left unmatched: 9. The length of the CDR3 is 14 residues. Germline values: CDR1 SGHRS, CDR2 YFSETQ. The V gene is TRBV5-1, the J gene TRBJ1-2; TRBD1 aligns across 8 bases. The sample was PBMCs. The receptor was derived from a female donor in good health and CMV-seronegative. The CDR3 DNA reads as TGCGCCAGCAGCTACACACAGGGGGACGAAGGCTACACCTTC. This sequence encodes CASSYTQGDEGYTF.